This T cell receptor (beta chain) was profiled in a study of technical replicates of blood from several donors. Germline V gene lookup returns CDR1 SGHKS and CDR2 YYEKEE (reference sequence). V dropped 3 bases and J dropped 5; count of bases not matched to a gene: 7. The CDR3 totals 15 residues. Assay used: immunoSEQ multiplex PCR; TCRdb lists only in-frame clones, some missing. The sample yields approximately 90,000 clones, 95% seen once. This TCR was sampled from a human donor in good health. The genes are TRBV5-5 and TRBJ2-1; 8 bases map to TRBD1. The sequenced sample was T cells isolated from PBMCs. The CDR3 nucleotides are TGTGCCAGCAGCTCGTCCGGGACAGGTGACAATGAGCAGTTCTTC. Its protein product is CASSSSGTGDNEQFF.